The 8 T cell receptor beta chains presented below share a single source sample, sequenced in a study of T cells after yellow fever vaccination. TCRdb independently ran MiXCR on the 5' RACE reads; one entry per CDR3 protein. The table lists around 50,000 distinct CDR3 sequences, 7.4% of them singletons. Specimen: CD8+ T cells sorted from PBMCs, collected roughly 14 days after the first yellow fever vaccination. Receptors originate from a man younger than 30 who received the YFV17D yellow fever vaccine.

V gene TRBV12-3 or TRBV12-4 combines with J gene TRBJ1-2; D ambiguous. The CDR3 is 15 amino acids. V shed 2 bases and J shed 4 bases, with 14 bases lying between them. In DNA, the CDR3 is TGTGCCAGCAGTTTAAGTCAGGCCCCCTTCTATGGCTACACCTTC. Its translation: CASSLSQAPFYGYTF.

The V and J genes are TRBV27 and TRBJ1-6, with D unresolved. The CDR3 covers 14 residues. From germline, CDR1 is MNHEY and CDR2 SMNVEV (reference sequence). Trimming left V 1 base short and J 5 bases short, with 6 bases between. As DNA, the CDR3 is TGTGCCAGCAGTTTATTGGTCGATAATTCACCCCTCCACTTT. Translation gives CASSLLVDNSPLHF.

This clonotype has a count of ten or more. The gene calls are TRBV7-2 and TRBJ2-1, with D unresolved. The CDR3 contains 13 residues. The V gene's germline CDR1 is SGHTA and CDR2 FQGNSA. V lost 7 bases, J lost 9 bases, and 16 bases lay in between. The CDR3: CASTPSSSGEQFF. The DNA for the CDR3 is TGTGCCAGCACCCCATCCAGCTCCGGTGAGCAGTTCTTC. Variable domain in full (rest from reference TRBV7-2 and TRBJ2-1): GAGVSQSPSNKVTEKGKDVELRCDPISGHTALYWYRQSLGQGLEFLIYFQGNSAPDKSGLPSDRFSAERTGGSVSTLTIQRTQQEDSAVYLCASTPSSSGEQFFGPGTRLTVL.

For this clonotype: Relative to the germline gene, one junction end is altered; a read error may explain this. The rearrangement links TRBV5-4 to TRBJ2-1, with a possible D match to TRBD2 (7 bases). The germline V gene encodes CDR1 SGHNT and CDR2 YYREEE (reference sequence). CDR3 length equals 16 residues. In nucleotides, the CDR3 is TGTGTCAGCACGGCTGGGGAGGGAGGGGGATCAAATGAGCAGTTCTTC. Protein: CVSTAGEGGGSNEQFF.

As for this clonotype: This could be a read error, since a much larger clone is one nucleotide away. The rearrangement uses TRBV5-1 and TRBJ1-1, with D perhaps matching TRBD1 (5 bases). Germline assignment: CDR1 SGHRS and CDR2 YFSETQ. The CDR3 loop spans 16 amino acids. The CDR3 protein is CDSSLVGAGAQTEAFF. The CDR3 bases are TGCGACAGCAGCTTGGTCGGCGCCGGGGCACAGACTGAAGCTTTCTTT.

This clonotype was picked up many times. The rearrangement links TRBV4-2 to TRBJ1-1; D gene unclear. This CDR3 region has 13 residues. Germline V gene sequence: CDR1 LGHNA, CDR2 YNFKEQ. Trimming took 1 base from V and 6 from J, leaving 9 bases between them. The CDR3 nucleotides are TGTGCCAGCAGCCAAGTACCGGGTTCTGAAGCTTTCTTT. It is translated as CASSQVPGSEAFF.

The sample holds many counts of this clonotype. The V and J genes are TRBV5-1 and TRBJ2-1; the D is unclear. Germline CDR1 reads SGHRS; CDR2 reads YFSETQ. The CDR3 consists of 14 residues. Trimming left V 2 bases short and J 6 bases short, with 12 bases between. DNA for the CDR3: TGCGCCAGCAGCTTTCAAAGCCAGGCCAATGAGCAGTTCTTC. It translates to CASSFQSQANEQFF. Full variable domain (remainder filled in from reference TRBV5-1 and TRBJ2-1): KAGVTQTPRYLIKTRGQQVTLSCSPISGHRSVSWYQQTPGQGLQFLFEYFSETQRNKGNFPGRFSGRQFSNSRSEMNVSTLELGDSALYLCASSFQSQANEQFFGPGTRLTVL.

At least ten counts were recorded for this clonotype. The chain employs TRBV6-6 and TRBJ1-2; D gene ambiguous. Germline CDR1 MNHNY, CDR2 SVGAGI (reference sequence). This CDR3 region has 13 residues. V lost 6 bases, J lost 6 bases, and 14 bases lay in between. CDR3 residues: CASSPNSNHGYTF. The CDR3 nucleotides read TGTGCCAGCAGCCCCAATTCAAACCATGGCTACACCTTC.